The clone carrying this T cell receptor (beta chain) is classed as medium-sized (0.01 to 0.1%). Its specificity is unknown. Researchers used the Oncomine TCR Beta short-read assay to sequence DNA from cultured CD4+ T cells. It was cultured CD4+ T cells from which genomic DNA was extracted. TCRdb passed the PCR reads through MiXCR, listing each CDR3 protein once. Of 4,100 or so distinct CDR3 sequences in the sample, over 15% are singletons; the top ten hold 21%. These data belong to a study of vaccination and CD4 T cells after COVID-19. As for the study in general: The study enrolled six male and four female convalescents, two of whom were Hispanic. The cells were exposed to overlapping spike peptides originating from SARS-CoV-2, HCoV-NL63, HCoV-OC43 and HCoV-229E for stimulation. The interval from dose two to post-vaccine sampling had a median of about 66 days, and it ranged from 14 to 241.

As for treatment: approximately 9-day PBMC culture with coronavirus spike peptide pools or control peptides (ViraFEST assay). CDR1 and CDR2 from the germline V gene are SGHNT and YYREEE (reference sequence). The CDR3 covers 14 residues. V lost 0 bases to trimming and J lost 3 bases, with 6 bases between them. The origin of this receptor is a human donor who had recovered from COVID-19. Sequences were obtained from CD4+ T cells from blood, cultured in vitro. The chain recombines TRBV5-4 with TRBJ2-2; D not resolved. In DNA, the CDR3 is TGTGCCAGCAGCTTGGAGGGTTACACCGGGGAGCTGTTTTTT. Amino acid sequence: CASSLEGYTGELFF.